This TCR beta chain was recovered during a study of OX40 agonist ivuxolimab in advanced cancers. The V gene lost 0 bases and the J gene lost 5 bases, with 5 bases spanning the gap. Germline CDR1 SGHVS, CDR2 FNYEAQ. The CDR3 has 13 amino acids. Sequencing used immunoSEQ multiplex PCR; TCRdb keeps in-frame clones, though not all of them. The sample lists approximately 76,000 clones; 93% were seen once. J is TRBJ2-1 and V is TRBV7-6; no clear D. The receptor comes from an adult with an advanced solid tumor such as melanoma, head and neck, liver or kidney cancer. Sequences were derived from CD4+ or CD8+ T cells sorted from blood, sampled in a trial of the OX40 agonist ivuxolimab. CDR3 sequence reads: CASSLAYNNEQFF. In DNA form, the CDR3 reads TGTGCCAGCAGCTTAGCTTATAACAATGAGCAGTTCTTC.